A single sample is the source of the 15 T cell receptor beta chains below, sequenced in a study of blood T cell repertoires in COVID-19. TCRdb keeps only in-frame clones here, not all; method: immunoSEQ multiplex PCR. In the table there are some 200,000 clones, about 93% of which are singletons. Sequenced: peripheral blood. Receptors originate from a man between 25 and 39 years old with COVID-19, enrolled during active disease.

Note on this clone: Other nucleotide sequences from this sample produce the same CDR3. The J gene is TRBJ1-1, the V gene TRBV18; 7 nucleotides agree with TRBD1. Germline assignment: CDR1 KGHSH and CDR2 LQKENI. The CDR3 runs 14 residues. The V gene end was trimmed by 2 bases and the J gene end by 0 bases; junction bases not matched to a gene: 0. CDR3 DNA sequence: TGTGCCAGCTCACCAGACAGGGTGAACACTGAAGCTTTCTTT. This encodes CASSPDRVNTEAFF.

The chain recombines TRBV2 with TRBJ1-1, with TRBD1 matching 12 bases. The length of the CDR3 is 17 residues. The J segment lost 3 bases and the V segment lost 5 bases, leaving 10 bases of the junction unmatched. From germline, CDR1 is SNHLY and CDR2 FYNNEI. For the CDR3, the DNA is TGTGCCAGCAGTAAATACGGGACAGGGGGCCTTGACACTGAAGCTTTCTTT. It encodes CASSKYGTGGLDTEAFF.

The chain couples TRBV27 to TRBJ1-5; a weak D match, TRBD1 (5 bases). Germline CDR1 reads MNHEY; CDR2 reads SMNVEV (reference sequence). The CDR3 is 13 amino acids. V lost 6 bases and J 3 bases, leaving 9 bases between the germline ends. The CDR3 sequence: CASRGQYNQPQHF. CDR3 bases: TGTGCCAGCAGGGGGCAGTACAATCAGCCCCAGCATTTT.

This clone was detected only once. In DNA form, the CDR3 reads TGCGCCAGCAGCCAAGATCGTGTAGGGGCCCGCCGCGGCTACACCTTC. The encoded protein is CASSQDRVGARRGYTF. V usage is TRBV4-1 and J usage is TRBJ1-2; maybe TRBD1 (5 bases). This CDR3 has 16 residues. Germline V gene data show CDR1 as MGHRA and CDR2 as YSYEKL. With 0 bases removed from V and 8 bases from J, the gap between germline ends came to 19 bases.

This chain connects TRBV5-1 to TRBJ1-3, with a weak D call TRBD1 (6 bases). The germline V and J ends were trimmed by 3 bases and 0 bases, with 10 bases remaining between them. The CDR3 sequence is 15 residues long. From germline, CDR1 is SGHRS and CDR2 YFSETQ. In DNA, the CDR3 is TGCGCCAGCAGCTCGGACAGAAGCTCTGGAAACACCATATATTTT. Amino acids: CASSSDRSSGNTIYF. Drawing the rest from reference TRBV5-1 and TRBJ1-3, the complete variable domain is KAGVTQTPRYLIKTRGQQVTLSCSPISGHRSVSWYQQTPGQGLQFLFEYFSETQRNKGNFPGRFSGRQFSNSRSEMNVSTLELGDSALYLCASSSDRSSGNTIYFGEGSWLTVV.

The chain uses TRBV27 and TRBJ2-1, with TRBD2 identical over 11 bases. Trimming took 5 bases from V and 4 from J; bases not matched to a gene: 7. This CDR3 region has 16 residues. Germline lookup yields CDR1 MNHEY and CDR2 SMNVEV (reference sequence). The chain's CDR3 is CASSIRLAGPYNEQFF. The CDR3 DNA reads TGTGCCAGCAGTATCCGACTAGCGGGGCCTTACAATGAGCAGTTCTTC.

The chain combines TRBV6-4 with TRBJ1-6; D possibly corresponds to TRBD1 (5 bases). The CDR3 contains 14 residues. In germline, CDR1 is MRHNA, CDR2 SNTAGT. V lost 2 bases to trimming and J lost 9 bases, with 11 bases between them. CDR3 coding DNA: TGTGCCAGCAGTGACCGGCAGGGTGGTTCACCCCTCCACTTT. This gives the protein CASSDRQGGSPLHF.

The chain couples TRBV19 to TRBJ2-7; D perhaps matches TRBD1 (5 bases). Trimming removed 8 bases from V and 0 bases from J, with 8 bases in between. CDR1 LNHDA and CDR2 SQIVND come from the germline V gene (reference sequence). The CDR3 is 12 residues long. CDR3 in amino acids: CASPQVSYEQYF. DNA for the CDR3: TGTGCCAGTCCACAGGTCTCCTACGAGCAGTACTTC.

The J gene is TRBJ1-1, the V gene TRBV12-5; 9 bases fit TRBD1. Germline V gives CDR1 LGHNT, CDR2 FRNRAP. Germline trimming cut 6 bases from V and 4 bases from J; bases unmatched to any gene: 9. This CDR3 region has 15 residues. The CDR3 is CASGRRQGVSTEAFF. The DNA of the CDR3 is TGTGCTAGTGGCCGCCGACAGGGGGTAAGCACTGAAGCTTTCTTT. Full variable domain (rest looked up from reference TRBV12-5 and TRBJ1-1): DARVTQTPRHKVTEMGQEVTMRCQPILGHNTVFWYRQTMMQGLELLAYFRNRAPLDDSGMPKDRFSAEMPDATLATLKIQPSEPRDSAVYFCASGRRQGVSTEAFFGQGTRLTVV.

Here the CDR3 reads CASTRSSNTEAFF. Written as DNA, the CDR3 is TGTGCCAGCACTCGGTCATCCAACACTGAAGCTTTCTTT. V and J are TRBV6-5 and TRBJ1-1; D is unclear. This CDR3 contains 13 residues. The germline CDR1 and CDR2 sequences are MNHEY and SVGAGI. Between the trimmed V and J ends, which lost 7 bases and 2 bases, there was a span of 11 bases.

The genes are TRBV6-5 and TRBJ1-1; no clear D. Germline V lookup: CDR1 MNHEY, CDR2 SVGAGI. Trimming cost V 2 bases and J 0 bases, with 10 bases left between them. This CDR3 region has 15 residues. The CDR3 DNA reads as TGTGCCAGCAGTTACGAAGTAACAGTGAACACTGAAGCTTTCTTT. It codes for CASSYEVTVNTEAFF.

A remark on this clone: Other DNA sequences within the sample encode an identical CDR3. The chain has TRBV4-1 and TRBJ1-1; D might be TRBD1 (6 bases). The CDR3 spans 14 residues. Germline CDR1 MGHRA, CDR2 YSYEKL. The V and J ends lost 1 base and 3 bases respectively, with 9 bases between them. In DNA, the CDR3 is TGCGCCAGCAGCCAAGTACAGGGTGACACTGAAGCTTTCTTT. This translates into CASSQVQGDTEAFF.

This clone has a handful of counts. The chain carries TRBV27 and TRBJ1-2; 7 nucleotides agree with TRBD1. Trimming cost V 3 bases and J 6 bases; bases outside gene matches: 7. Germline V gene sequence: CDR1 MNHEY, CDR2 SMNVEV (reference sequence). The CDR3 runs 14 residues. The CDR3 protein is CASSFLGTENGYTF. The DNA for the CDR3 is TGTGCCAGCAGTTTCCTCGGGACAGAGAATGGCTACACCTTC.

The CDR3 nucleotides read TGTGCCAGCAGTTACGGGGCAGGCCTCAACACTGAAGCTTTCTTT. Translation gives CASSYGAGLNTEAFF. This chain links TRBV6-5 with TRBJ1-1; a possible D gene is TRBD1 (5 bases). Germline lookup yields CDR1 MNHEY and CDR2 SVGAGI. V was cut by 2 bases and J by 2 bases, with 12 bases left in between. This CDR3 spans 15 amino acids.

J is TRBJ1-2 and V is TRBV5-1; D unclear. This CDR3 region has 13 residues. The V and J ends lost 0 bases and 4 bases respectively, with 7 bases between them. Germline-derived CDR1 and CDR2 are SGHRS and YFSETQ. CDR3 in DNA: TGCGCCAGCAGCTTGGGCAGAACCTATGGCTACACCTTC. Its translation is CASSLGRTYGYTF.